Following are 12 T cell receptor beta chains from one sample sequenced in a study of OX40 agonist ivuxolimab in advanced cancers. Clones were read by immunoSEQ multiplex PCR, and TCRdb kept only the in-frame ones, dropping some. Among tens of thousands of clones listed, 80% to 95% were seen once. The starting material was CD4+ or CD8+ T cells sorted from blood, obtained in a trial of the OX40 agonist ivuxolimab. These receptor sequences come from an adult with an advanced solid tumor such as melanoma, head and neck, liver or kidney cancer.

The CDR3 sequence: CASSSPPRVGGYTF. The DNA for the CDR3 is TGTGCCAGCAGCTCCCCGCCCAGGGTTGGTGGCTACACCTTC. V gene TRBV5-4 combines with J gene TRBJ1-2; possibly TRBD1 for D (5 bases). The V gene's germline CDR1 is SGHNT and CDR2 YYREEE (reference sequence). This CDR3 is 14 amino acids long. V was clipped by 3 bases and J by 7 bases, with 16 bases between them. The full variable domain, rest sourced from reference TRBV5-4 and TRBJ1-2, is ETGVTQSPTHLIKTRGQQVTLRCSSQSGHNTVSWYQQALGQGPQFIFQYYREEENGRGNFPPRFSGLQFPNYSSELNVNALELDDSALYLCASSSPPRVGGYTFGSGTRLTVV.

The genes are TRBV2 and TRBJ2-7; D is perhaps TRBD2 (7 bases). Germline V gene sequence: CDR1 SNHLY, CDR2 FYNNEI. CDR3 length: 13 residues. Trimming stripped 11 bases from V and 9 bases from J, with 23 bases between. The CDR3 DNA sequence: TGTGCCGGGGCGATAGGGGGGGGAGCTGCGCAGTACTTC. It translates to CAGAIGGGAAQYF.

The rearrangement joins TRBV2 to TRBJ1-5; the D is unclear. CDR1 is SNHLY and CDR2 is FYNNEI in the germline V gene. CDR3 length: 13 residues. The V and J ends lost 8 bases and 2 bases respectively, with 10 bases between them. CDR3 residues: CASQEIGNQPQHF. The CDR3 bases are TGTGCCAGCCAGGAAATTGGCAATCAGCCCCAGCATTTT.

The chain employs TRBV4-2 and TRBJ1-1, with 7 bases lining up with TRBD1. This CDR3 comprises 14 residues. CDR1 is LGHNA, CDR2 YNFKEQ, per germline. Trimming took 3 bases from V and 5 from J; bases not matched to a gene: 6. CDR3 sequence (DNA): TGTGCCAGCAGCCACGACAGGGAATTTACTGAAGCTTTCTTT. This codes for CASSHDREFTEAFF.

V is TRBV10-3 and J is TRBJ2-7, with 12 bases lining up with TRBD1. The CDR3 sequence is 17 residues long. The germline V gene encodes CDR1 ENHRY and CDR2 SYGVKD. Losses at the gene ends were 3 bases for V and 3 bases for J; bases not matched to a gene: 9. CDR3 sequence: CAISDWDRGRVSYEQYF. CDR3 DNA sequence: TGTGCCATCAGTGATTGGGACAGGGGGCGCGTAAGCTACGAGCAGTACTTC.

The chain is built from TRBV2 and TRBJ2-7; perhaps TRBD1 as D (6 bases). CDR1 is SNHLY, CDR2 FYNNEI, per germline. The ends were cut back, 6 bases at V and 2 bases at J, with 11 bases in the middle. CDR3 length: 13 amino acids. This CDR3 is CASSFGQTYEQYF. In DNA, the CDR3 is TGTGCCAGCAGCTTCGGACAGACCTACGAGCAGTACTTC.

The rearrangement joins TRBV5-1 to TRBJ2-1, with 8 bases matching TRBD2. Germline CDR1 and CDR2: SGHRS and YFSETQ. J gave up 4 bases and V 1 base, and 7 bases lay outside the gene matches. This CDR3 contains 16 residues. CDR3 region: CASSLSTSGNYNEQFF. DNA of the CDR3: TGCGCCAGCAGCTTGAGTACTAGCGGAAATTACAATGAGCAGTTCTTC.

V and J are TRBV7-2 and TRBJ1-2; 8 bases are shared with TRBD1. The germline gives CDR1 SGHTA, CDR2 FQGNSA. CDR3 length equals 14 residues. The V and J ends lost 8 bases and 3 bases, in that order; junction bases with no gene match: 8. CDR3 coding DNA: TGTGCCAGCGTCCTGACAGGGGCGGACTATGGCTACACCTTC. Residues: CASVLTGADYGYTF.

The chain carries TRBV7-8 and TRBJ2-7; D not resolved. Germline V gene lookup returns CDR1 SGHVS and CDR2 FQNEAQ. The CDR3 contains 13 residues. The V end was cut by 5 bases, the J end by 7 bases, with 15 bases between. This CDR3 is CASSRGVLWEQYF. The CDR3 region has the DNA TGTGCCAGCAGCCGAGGTGTCCTGTGGGAGCAGTACTTC.

The CDR3 DNA is TGCGCCAGCAGCTTGGGAGGGGCGATATCTCAGCCCCAGCATTTT. Translation: CASSLGGAISQPQHF. The gene calls are TRBV5-1 and TRBJ1-5; weak D call: TRBD1 (5 bases). CDR1 is SGHRS, CDR2 YFSETQ, per germline. CDR3 size: 15 residues. Trimming pared 0 bases from V and 6 bases from J, leaving 13 bases between.

This chain uses TRBV7-3 with TRBJ2-1; D gene uncertain. V was pared by 0 bases and J by 4 bases, with 10 bases between. CDR1 SGHTA and CDR2 FQGTGA come from the germline V gene. There are 15 residues in the CDR3. CDR3 in amino acids: CASSLTSRMYNEQFF. The CDR3 nucleotides are TGTGCCAGCAGCTTAACTAGCCGGATGTACAATGAGCAGTTCTTC.

As regards this clone: This CDR3 is also generated by other DNA sequences in the sample. The chain recombines TRBV11-1 with TRBJ2-7; D is unresolved. Deletions cut 5 bases from V and 1 base from J, with 12 bases between. Germline V CDR1 and CDR2: SGHAT, FQDESV (reference sequence). CDR3 length equals 14 residues. The CDR3, as DNA: TGTGCCAGCAGCCCCCCATCAGGTTCCTACGAGCAGTACTTC. Its protein is CASSPPSGSYEQYF.